The 31 T cell receptor beta chains below all came from one sample that was sequenced in a study of a mutant IDH1 vaccine in newly diagnosed glioma. The sample's time point: week 35, safety follow-up. Doses comprised 300 ug of mutant IDH1 20-mer peptide each, plus topical imiquimod. Their antigens remain unidentified. Sequencing was performed with immunoSEQ multiplex PCR; in TCRdb, only in-frame clones are kept and a portion is missing. The repertoire holds 68,000 or so clones, with approximately 84% as singletons. Sample: PBMCs, taken from a glioma patient whose treatment included an IDH1 peptide vaccine. Receptor source: a man aged 18 to 29 with glioma.

This chain uses TRBV2 with TRBJ2-3; TRBD2 aligns across 12 bases. J was trimmed by 1 base and V by 8 bases; bases with no gene match: 4. The CDR3 extends over 15 amino acids. Germline loops: CDR1 SNHLY, CDR2 FYNNEI. DNA of the CDR3: TGTGCCAGCCGACTAGCGGGGGCGGGCACAGATACGCAGTATTTT. Its translation: CASRLAGAGTDTQYF.

V and J are TRBV6-5 and TRBJ2-1, with D possibly being TRBD2 (5 bases). Germline V lookup: CDR1 MNHEY, CDR2 SVGAGI. With 6 bases removed from V and 1 base from J, the gap between germline ends came to 10 bases. CDR3 length: 14 amino acids. The CDR3 sequence: CASSIRGSYNEQFF. DNA of the CDR3: TGTGCCAGCAGCATACGGGGTTCCTACAATGAGCAGTTCTTC.

This clone has only one observation. The chain is built from TRBV30 and TRBJ1-1; TRBD1 is a possible D gene (6 bases). The CDR3 contains 12 residues. V dropped 0 bases and J dropped 6 bases, with 8 bases sitting between them. Looked up from germline, CDR1 is GTSNPN and CDR2 is SVGIG (reference sequence). The CDR3 is CAWSVGAPEAFF. In DNA, the CDR3 is TGTGCCTGGAGTGTGGGGGCGCCTGAAGCTTTCTTT. Combining the CDR3 with reference TRBV30 and TRBJ1-1 gives the whole variable domain SQTIHQWPATLVQPVGSPLSLECTVEGTSNPNLYWYRQAAGRGLQLLFYSVGIGQISSEVPQNLSASRPQDRQFILSSKKLLLSDSGFYLCAWSVGAPEAFFGQGTRLTVV.

This clone was recorded only once. This chain uses TRBV6-5 with TRBJ2-7; TRBD1 agrees at 9 bases. The CDR3 runs 15 residues. J lost 4 bases, V lost 5 bases, and 9 bases had no gene match. The germline V gene encodes CDR1 MNHEY and CDR2 SVGAGI. CDR3 sequence: CASSSPGTGRYEQYF. The CDR3 DNA follows: TGTGCCAGCAGTAGTCCCGGGACAGGGCGATACGAGCAGTACTTC.

The rearrangement uses TRBV9 and TRBJ1-4; unclear D gene. Germline CDR1 and CDR2: SGDLS and YYNGEE. The CDR3 has 16 amino acids. The V and J ends lost 4 bases and 0 bases respectively, with 13 bases between them. In nucleotides, the CDR3 is TGTGCCAGCAGCCCCACCCCCGGTGCAACTAATGAAAAACTGTTTTTT. Translated: CASSPTPGATNEKLFF.

J is TRBJ2-7 and V is TRBV28; perhaps TRBD1 as D (5 bases). The CDR3 consists of 16 residues. The germline V gene encodes CDR1 MDHEN and CDR2 SYDVKM. Trimming removed 4 bases from V and 6 bases from J, with 22 bases in between. CDR3 nucleotides: TGTGCCAGCAGTTCCACTCCCCAGGGCTCACTCCTCGAGCAGTACTTC. It is translated as CASSSTPQGSLLEQYF.

In its sample, this clone was seen once. The chain joins TRBV28 to TRBJ2-2, with 10 bases that match TRBD2. The germline V gene has CDR1 MDHEN and CDR2 SYDVKM. The CDR3 is 17 amino acids. Germline trimming cut 5 bases from V and 3 bases from J; bases unmatched to any gene: 9. The DNA for the CDR3 is TGTGCCAGCAGTAGGGGGCGACTAGCGGGCTACACCGGGGAGCTGTTTTTT. It encodes CASSRGRLAGYTGELFF.

The J gene is TRBJ2-7, the V gene TRBV5-6, with D perhaps matching TRBD2 (5 bases). The length of the CDR3 is 17 residues. CDR1 SGHDT and CDR2 YYEEEE come from the germline V gene. V was trimmed by 6 bases and J by 5 bases, leaving 27 bases between them. CDR3 nucleotide sequence: TGTGCCAGCATAGGGCCTCTCGCGTCCGGCGGGTTCCACGAGCAGTACTTC. Its protein product is CASIGPLASGGFHEQYF.

The gene calls are TRBV11-3 and TRBJ2-2, with D perhaps TRBD1 or TRBD2 (5 bases each). The V gene's germline CDR1 is SGHNT and CDR2 YENEEA. The germline V and J ends were trimmed by 3 bases and 5 bases, with 10 bases remaining between them. The length of the CDR3 is 14 residues. The CDR3 is CASSLGTVTGELFF. The DNA of the CDR3 is TGTGCCAGCAGCTTGGGGACGGTGACCGGGGAGCTGTTTTTT. Combining the CDR3 with reference TRBV11-3 and TRBJ2-2 gives the whole variable domain EAGVVQSPRYKIIEKKQPVAFWCNPISGHNTLYWYLQNLGQGPELLIRYENEEAVDDSQLPKDRFSAERLKGVDSTLKIQPAELGDSAVYLCASSLGTVTGELFFGEGSRLTVL.

The chain recombines TRBV21-1 with TRBJ2-7; the table's D gene call, TRBD1, was not cross checked with the DNA. TRBV21-1 is recorded as a pseudogene. The CDR3 is 14 amino acids. The CDR3 region is CASSIRQAHYEQYF. In nucleotides, the CDR3 is TGTGCCAGCAGCATCCGGCAGGCCCACTACGAGCAGTACTTC.

J is TRBJ1-2 and V is TRBV6-1, with TRBD1 matching 8 bases. This CDR3 region has 15 residues. V lost 0 bases to trimming and J lost 4 bases; unmatched junction nucleotides: 4. Germline CDR1 and CDR2: MNHNS and SASEGT. This chain's CDR3 is CASSEATGVIYGYTF. The CDR3, as DNA: TGTGCCAGCAGTGAAGCGACAGGGGTGATCTATGGCTACACCTTC.

CDR3 sequence (DNA): TGTGCCAGCAGCCCCGGACAGATACGGGAAGAGACCCAGTACTTC. This translates into CASSPGQIREETQYF. The chain joins TRBV6-6 to TRBJ2-5, with D perhaps matching TRBD1 (6 bases). The CDR3 totals 15 residues. The V and J ends lost 6 bases and 3 bases respectively, with 17 bases between them. Germline V gene lookup returns CDR1 MNHNY and CDR2 SVGAGI (reference sequence).

V gene TRBV6-6 combines with J gene TRBJ2-1, with TRBD1 as a possible D gene (6 bases). With 5 bases removed from V and 8 bases from J, the gap between germline ends came to 19 bases. Per the germline V gene, CDR1 is MNHNY and CDR2 is SVGAGI (reference sequence). The CDR3 covers 15 residues. CDR3 residues: CASSRFRGTLDEQFF. DNA for the CDR3: TGTGCCAGCAGTCGATTTAGAGGGACACTAGATGAGCAGTTCTTC.

This chain connects TRBV4-1 to TRBJ1-3, with 12 bases matching TRBD1. Germline V gene lookup returns CDR1 MGHRA and CDR2 YSYEKL. CDR3 length equals 20 residues. Trimming took 6 bases from V and 0 from J; bases not matched to a gene: 15. The CDR3 nucleotides read TGCGCCAGCAGGCCCAGCCCGGGACAGGGGGCTCGAAGCTCTGGAAACACCATATATTTT. The encoded protein is CASRPSPGQGARSSGNTIYF.

V gene TRBV27 combines with J gene TRBJ1-1; unclear D gene. There are 14 residues in the CDR3. The germline V and J ends were trimmed by 3 bases and 0 bases, with 8 bases remaining between them. The germline V gene has CDR1 MNHEY and CDR2 SMNVEV (reference sequence). The CDR3 protein is CASSFSKVNTEAFF. DNA of the CDR3: TGTGCCAGCAGTTTCTCTAAAGTGAACACTGAAGCTTTCTTT.

V gene TRBV27 combines with J gene TRBJ1-2, with 8 bases fitting TRBD1. The V gene end was trimmed by 10 bases and the J gene end by 5 bases; junction bases not matched to a gene: 21. This CDR3 is 17 amino acids long. Germline loops: CDR1 MNHEY, CDR2 SMNVEV (reference sequence). CDR3 in amino acids: CAIKRDRQLPFRYGYTF. For the CDR3, the DNA is TGTGCCATCAAGAGGGACAGGCAATTACCATTTCGGTATGGCTACACCTTC.

CDR3 sequence (DNA): TGTGCCAGTACGGCAGGCTATGGCTACACCTTC. This translates into CASTAGYGYTF. J is TRBJ1-2 and V is TRBV19; D unresolved. This CDR3 region has 11 residues. Germline V gene lookup returns CDR1 LNHDA and CDR2 SQIVND (reference sequence). V was clipped by 7 bases and J by 4 bases, with 7 bases between them.

This clone came up a few times. This chain uses TRBV5-6 with TRBJ1-1; D perhaps matches TRBD1 (5 bases). Germline V gene sequence: CDR1 SGHDT, CDR2 YYEEEE. The V and J ends lost 1 base and 0 bases respectively, with 7 bases between them. The CDR3 is 14 amino acids. CDR3 protein: CASSLNRLNTEAFF. The CDR3 DNA sequence: TGTGCCAGCAGCTTGAACAGGTTGAACACTGAAGCTTTCTTT.

V usage is TRBV7-8 and J usage is TRBJ1-1; 8 positions match TRBD1. The V segment lost 4 bases and the J segment 3 bases; nucleotides outside the gene matches: 13. Germline V gene lookup returns CDR1 SGHVS and CDR2 FQNEAQ. The CDR3 has 17 residues. This chain's CDR3 is CASSYPGGGTRYTEAFF. CDR3 bases: TGTGCCAGCAGCTATCCAGGGGGCGGCACTCGATACACTGAAGCTTTCTTT.

This clone has only a few counts. CDR3 protein: CASSTARGGREAFF. In DNA form, the CDR3 reads TGTGCCAGTAGTACGGCGAGGGGTGGGCGTGAAGCTTTCTTT. The chain links TRBV19 to TRBJ1-1, with a weak D call TRBD1 (5 bases). There are 14 residues in the CDR3. Between the trimmed V and J ends, which lost 4 bases and 7 bases, there was a span of 16 bases. Germline V gene lookup returns CDR1 LNHDA and CDR2 SQIVND (reference sequence). Using reference TRBV19 and TRBJ1-1 for the parts outside the CDR3, the full variable domain is DGGITQSPKYLFRKEGQNVTLSCEQNLNHDAMYWYRQDPGQGLRLIYYSQIVNDFQKGDIAEGYSVSREKKESFPLTVTSAQKNPTAFYLCASSTARGGREAFFGQGTRLTVV.

This clone was seen a few times. The chain joins TRBV7-3 to TRBJ1-5; unclear D gene. The germline V gene encodes CDR1 SGHTA and CDR2 FQGTGA. V lost 3 bases, J lost 0 bases, and 3 bases lay in between. The CDR3 consists of 13 residues. CDR3 nucleotide sequence: TGTGCCAGCAGCTTGAGTAGCAATCAGCCCCAGCATTTT. Residues: CASSLSSNQPQHF.

This rearrangement joins TRBV28 to TRBJ1-3, with D unclear. Trimming left V 3 bases short and J 2 bases short, with 8 bases between. The CDR3 is 14 amino acids. The germline V gene encodes CDR1 MDHEN and CDR2 SYDVKM. The CDR3 loop is CASSFPGPGNTIYF. The DNA for the CDR3 is TGTGCCAGCAGTTTTCCAGGACCTGGAAACACCATATATTTT.

V is TRBV4-3 and J is TRBJ2-7; D is ambiguous. Germline values: CDR1 LGHNA, CDR2 YSLEER. Trimming cost V 0 bases and J 6 bases, with 6 bases left between them. The CDR3 covers 12 residues. The CDR3 region has the DNA TGCGCCAGCAGCCAAGATTGGCGCGAGCAGTACTTC. It codes for CASSQDWREQYF.

The chain links TRBV5-4 to TRBJ2-5; 7 bases are shared with TRBD2. The trim removed 4 bases at V and 3 bases at J, leaving 9 bases unmatched. This CDR3 comprises 15 residues. From germline, CDR1 is SGHNT and CDR2 YYREEE (reference sequence). The CDR3 coding sequence is TGTGCCAGCAGCCCCCCTGTGGGGGGGGAAGAGACCCAGTACTTC. Translating gives CASSPPVGGEETQYF.

The J gene is TRBJ1-2, the V gene TRBV6-5; the D is unclear. Per germline, CDR1 MNHEY and CDR2 SVGAGI. This CDR3 has 14 residues. Trimming removed 5 bases from V and 2 bases from J, with 12 bases in between. The CDR3 region has the DNA TGTGCCAGCAGTCCCAACAGAGCGAACTATGGCTACACCTTC. It is translated as CASSPNRANYGYTF.

This chain joins TRBV9 and TRBJ2-3; TRBD1 aligns across 7 bases. Losses at the gene ends were 3 bases for V and 4 bases for J; bases not matched to a gene: 11. The germline V gene encodes CDR1 SGDLS and CDR2 YYNGEE. The CDR3 totals 16 residues. The CDR3 DNA reads as TGTGCCAGCAGCGCAATATACGACAGGGCGGCAGATACGCAGTATTTT. It yields the protein CASSAIYDRAADTQYF.

The rearrangement links TRBV28 to TRBJ1-1; the D gene is possibly TRBD1 (5 bases). Deletions cut 6 bases from V and 8 bases from J, with 16 bases between. In germline, CDR1 is MDHEN, CDR2 SYDVKM. The CDR3 contains 13 residues. The CDR3 is CASRNFRVGEAFF. As DNA, the CDR3 is TGTGCCAGCAGGAACTTCAGGGTTGGCGAAGCTTTCTTT. Drawing the rest from reference TRBV28 and TRBJ1-1, the complete variable domain is DVKVTQSSRYLVKRTGEKVFLECVQDMDHENMFWYRQDPGLGLRLIYFSYDVKMKEKGDIPEGYSVSREKKERFSLILESASTNQTSMYLCASRNFRVGEAFFGQGTRLTVV.

This clone has just a few counts. J is TRBJ2-7 and V is TRBV25-1; D gene ambiguous. From germline, CDR1 is MGHDK and CDR2 SYGVNS. The V end lost 10 bases, the J end lost 2 bases, and 12 bases lay between the germline ends. The CDR3 is 12 amino acids. The CDR3 DNA is TGTGCCACCGTGACGCCTACCTACGAGCAGTACTTC. It is translated as CATVTPTYEQYF.

The chain combines TRBV6-5 with TRBJ2-7; 7 bases fit TRBD2. The CDR3 has 14 amino acids. V was pared by 5 bases and J by 4 bases, with 8 bases of the junction left unmatched. CDR1 and CDR2 (germline): MNHEY, SVGAGI. The CDR3 region has the DNA TGTGCCAGCAGTACGGGACTACCCAAGTACGAGCAGTACTTC. Protein sequence: CASSTGLPKYEQYF.

The V and J genes are TRBV7-2 and TRBJ1-5; TRBD1 is a possible D gene (5 bases). The V end lost 5 bases, the J end lost 6 bases, and 14 bases lay between the germline ends. Germline V gene data show CDR1 as SGHTA and CDR2 as FQGNSA. The length of the CDR3 is 14 residues. DNA of the CDR3: TGTGCCAGCAGCCAGGGTACACCAAGTCAGCCCCAGCATTTT. This translates into CASSQGTPSQPQHF.

The rearrangement joins TRBV4-1 to TRBJ2-7; no clear D gene. This CDR3 spans 17 amino acids. The germline gives CDR1 MGHRA, CDR2 YSYEKL. V gave up 0 bases and J gave up 0 bases, with 15 bases separating them. CDR3 region: CASSQDPFGSRSYEQYF. In nucleotides, the CDR3 is TGCGCCAGCAGCCAAGATCCGTTTGGCAGCCGCTCCTACGAGCAGTACTTC.